One and the same sample provided the 22 T cell receptor beta chains below, sequenced in a study of CD8 T cells in ankylosing spondylitis listed by TCRdb under 2017. Library creation used 5' RACE. TCRdb shows the sequencer as Illumina HiSeq 2500. In-frame beta chains were kept once TCRdb had trimmed the public reads at Q25 with fastp and called clones with MiXCR. Rows with a matching CDR3 protein are joined into one entry that keeps the most common DNA and genes. In this sample the table shows 200,000 to 250,000 distinct CDR3 sequences, 10% to 13% of which occur a single time. The biggest ten clones account for about 20% of the sample. Sequenced sample: blood, either unsorted or a sorted T cell fraction (not recorded which). The receptors here all came from a male donor with ankylosing spondylitis or in good health (not recorded which).

This clonotype was detected a few times. This rearrangement joins TRBV20-1 to TRBJ2-5; 7 bases agree with TRBD1. The CDR3 loop spans 15 amino acids. J gave up 0 bases and V 4 bases, and 8 bases lay outside the gene matches. Germline CDR1 DFQATT, CDR2 SNEGSKA (reference sequence). In DNA, the CDR3 is TGCAGTGCTATGCCGGGACAGAAGTACCAAGAGACCCAGTACTTC. Translation: CSAMPGQKYQETQYF.

This clonotype was seen ten or more times. The rearrangement uses TRBV7-3 and TRBJ2-2; 9 positions agree with TRBD1. The CDR3 spans 19 residues. Germline lookup yields CDR1 SGHTA and CDR2 FQGTGA. V shed 2 bases and J 1 base; nucleotides not matched to a gene: 11. CDR3 DNA sequence: TGTGCCAGCAGCTTATTCGACACCTACAGGGGGCAGAACACCGGGGAGCTGTTTTTT. Amino acids: CASSLFDTYRGQNTGELFF.

There are many counts of this clonotype. V is TRBV12-3 or TRBV12-4 and J is TRBJ2-7; TRBD1 matches 8 bases. CDR3 length: 14 amino acids. The trim removed 5 bases at V and 7 bases at J, leaving 10 bases unmatched. CDR3 in DNA: TGTGCCAGCAGTACGACAGGGGCGGGGAATGAGCAGTACTTC. This sequence encodes CASSTTGAGNEQYF.

The chain carries TRBV7-2 and TRBJ2-5; TRBD1 agrees at 7 bases. Germline V lookup: CDR1 SGHTA, CDR2 FQGNSA. J lost 4 bases, V lost 5 bases, and 7 bases had no gene match. CDR3 length: 14 residues. In nucleotides, the CDR3 is TGTGCCAGCAGCGGACACAGGGGCGGAGAGACCCAGTACTTC. It translates to CASSGHRGGETQYF. The variable domain in full, completed from reference TRBV7-2 and TRBJ2-5, reads GAGVSQSPSNKVTEKGKDVELRCDPISGHTALYWYRQSLGQGLEFLIYFQGNSAPDKSGLPSDRFSAERTGGSVSTLTIQRTQQEDSAVYLCASSGHRGGETQYFGPGTRLLVL.

This clonotype was picked up many times. CDR3 sequence reads: CSGRWGSTEAFF. The CDR3 DNA reads as TGCAGCGGTCGCTGGGGGAGCACTGAAGCTTTCTTT. The J gene is TRBJ1-1, the V gene TRBV29-1; TRBD1 might be the D (5 bases). The CDR3 sequence is 12 residues long. With 7 bases removed from V and 4 bases from J, the gap between germline ends came to 13 bases. CDR1 SQVTM and CDR2 ANQGSEA come from the germline V gene.

Many counts were recorded for this clonotype. This chain links TRBV29-1 with TRBJ2-1; 9 bases match TRBD2. The junction had 6 bases not matched to a gene; V was cut back by 1 base and J by 5 bases. CDR1 SQVTM and CDR2 ANQGSEA come from the germline V gene. This CDR3 has 15 amino acids. The CDR3 region is CSVEGAGGINNEQFF. Here the CDR3 DNA reads TGCAGCGTTGAAGGAGCGGGGGGAATCAACAATGAGCAGTTCTTC.

This chain connects TRBV29-1 to TRBJ1-4, with D perhaps TRBD1 (5 bases). Germline assignment: CDR1 SQVTM and CDR2 ANQGSEA. The CDR3 loop spans 13 amino acids. V was trimmed by 5 bases and J by 3 bases, leaving 10 bases between them. DNA of the CDR3: TGCAGCGTTACAGGACAACCTAATGAAAAACTGTTTTTT. It is translated as CSVTGQPNEKLFF.

This sequence joins TRBV5-1 and TRBJ2-3; D remains unclear. V dropped 5 bases and J dropped 1 base, with 17 bases sitting between them. Germline lookup yields CDR1 SGHRS and CDR2 YFSETQ. The CDR3 loop spans 16 amino acids. Here the CDR3 DNA reads TGCGCCAGCAGTTTTGCAGGCATGCAGGGCACAGATACGCAGTATTTT. Protein sequence: CASSFAGMQGTDTQYF.

This chain joins TRBV11-2 and TRBJ1-4; D perhaps matches TRBD1 (5 bases). Germline CDR1 and CDR2: SGHAT and FQNNGV. The CDR3 length is 16 residues. Trimming stripped 5 bases from V and 4 bases from J, with 17 bases between. CDR3 DNA: TGTGCCAGCAGCCCTCCGGCGGGGAGGGGTAATGAAAAACTGTTTTTT. This sequence encodes CASSPPAGRGNEKLFF.

The gene calls are TRBV9 and TRBJ1-1, with D perhaps matching TRBD1 (5 bases). Deletions cut 2 bases from V and 0 bases from J, with 11 bases between. Germline-derived CDR1 and CDR2 are SGDLS and YYNGEE. The CDR3 contains 15 residues. The CDR3 nucleotides are TGTGCCAGCAGCGTGTTCCCAGGGTTGAACACTGAAGCTTTCTTT. It yields the protein CASSVFPGLNTEAFF.

At least ten counts were recorded for this clonotype. This chain links TRBV29-1 with TRBJ2-5, with D uncertain. V lost 4 bases, J lost 2 bases, and 8 bases lay in between. The CDR3 has 12 residues. The germline V gene has CDR1 SQVTM and CDR2 ANQGSEA. The CDR3 sequence: CSVAHHQETQYF. The CDR3 DNA reads TGCAGCGTTGCGCACCATCAAGAGACCCAGTACTTC.

The J gene is TRBJ2-3, the V gene TRBV6-2 or TRBV6-3, with D perhaps assigned TRBD1 or TRBD2 (5 bases each). Trimming pared 2 bases from V and 4 bases from J, leaving 25 bases between. Germline V gene sequence: CDR1 MNHEY, CDR2 SVGEGT. CDR3 size: 19 residues. The CDR3 nucleotides are TGTGCCAGCAGTTACCGGCTCGGGACGGCACCGAGTGGGGCAGATACGCAGTATTTT. Protein: CASSYRLGTAPSGADTQYF.

This clonotype was picked up many times. The gene calls are TRBV5-1 and TRBJ2-5, with no clear D. The CDR3 has 14 amino acids. Between the trimmed V and J ends, which lost 5 bases and 2 bases, there was a span of 13 bases. Germline V lookup: CDR1 SGHRS, CDR2 YFSETQ. The CDR3 loop is CASRVQRAQETQYF. The DNA for the CDR3 is TGCGCCAGCAGGGTACAACGAGCTCAAGAGACCCAGTACTTC.

The chain employs TRBV12-3 or TRBV12-4 and TRBJ2-5; TRBD2 matches 7 bases. V lost 6 bases, J lost 1 base, and 11 bases stayed unmatched. This CDR3 has 16 amino acids. The CDR3 protein is CASSRGDSGFQETQYF. In DNA form, the CDR3 reads TGTGCCAGCAGCCGCGGTGATAGCGGGTTCCAAGAGACCCAGTACTTC.

In its sample, this clonotype was seen many times. V usage is TRBV29-1 and J usage is TRBJ1-3; possible D gene TRBD1, 6 bases. V was shortened by 3 bases and J by 4 bases, with 16 bases between the two germline ends. This CDR3 contains 15 residues. The germline V gene has CDR1 SQVTM and CDR2 ANQGSEA. Here the CDR3 DNA reads TGCAGCGTTGAGGGTCGGACAGCGTGGGGAAACACCATATATTTT. Protein sequence: CSVEGRTAWGNTIYF.

This clonotype was detected ten times or more. The chain recombines TRBV5-1 with TRBJ1-2; D gene uncertain. This CDR3 is built from 14 residues. Trimming cost V 0 bases and J 4 bases, with 10 bases left between them. Germline values: CDR1 SGHRS, CDR2 YFSETQ. CDR3: CASSLDMPGYGYTF. CDR3 nucleotide sequence: TGCGCCAGCAGCTTGGACATGCCGGGCTATGGCTACACCTTC.

This clonotype occurred a few times. This rearrangement joins TRBV11-1 to TRBJ2-3; D is unresolved. The CDR3 is 18 amino acids. V was trimmed by 5 bases and J by 0 bases, leaving 21 bases between them. CDR1 SGHAT and CDR2 FQDESV come from the germline V gene (reference sequence). This CDR3 reads CASSPEPYREPSTDTQYF. The CDR3 DNA sequence: TGTGCCAGCAGCCCCGAACCTTACAGAGAACCTAGCACAGATACGCAGTATTTT. The full variable domain, rest sourced from reference TRBV11-1 and TRBJ2-3, is EAEVAQSPRYKITEKSQAVAFWCDPISGHATLYWYRQILGQGPELLVQFQDESVVDDSQLPKDRFSAERLKGVDSTLKIQPAELGDSAMYLCASSPEPYREPSTDTQYFGPGTRLTVL.

In this sample, this clonotype turned up many times. V is TRBV10-3 and J is TRBJ2-5, with a possible D match to TRBD1 (5 bases). V shed 3 bases and J shed 3 bases, with 8 bases lying between them. Germline loops: CDR1 ENHRY, CDR2 SYGVKD. The CDR3 has 13 residues. In DNA form, the CDR3 reads TGTGCCATCAGTGACGGCAGGGAAGAGACCCAGTACTTC. This gives the protein CAISDGREETQYF.

This clonotype came up many times. V and J are TRBV5-6 and TRBJ2-2; TRBD2 aligns across 10 bases. Trimming cost V 4 bases and J 4 bases; bases outside gene matches: 4. From germline, CDR1 is SGHDT and CDR2 YYEEEE. The CDR3 runs 15 residues. In DNA form, the CDR3 reads TGTGCCAGCAGCCTTAGCGGGGGGCCCACCGGGGAGCTGTTTTTT. It encodes CASSLSGGPTGELFF.

The V and J genes are TRBV7-8 and TRBJ2-2; 9 bases fit TRBD2. Germline-derived CDR1 and CDR2 are SGHVS and FQNEAQ. The length of the CDR3 is 17 residues. The J segment lost 3 bases and the V segment lost 5 bases, leaving 10 bases of the junction unmatched. The CDR3 loop is CASSPRTSAGDTGELFF. In DNA form, the CDR3 reads TGTGCCAGCAGCCCGAGGACTAGCGCGGGGGACACCGGGGAGCTGTTTTTT.

This clonotype was detected a few times. The CDR3 nucleotides read TGTGCCAGCGTGTTCTACAATGAGCAGTTCTTC. Translation: CASVFYNEQFF. This chain connects TRBV7-9 to TRBJ2-1; D not resolved. V was trimmed by 8 bases and J by 3 bases, leaving 5 bases between them. The germline CDR1 and CDR2 sequences are SEHNR and FQNEAQ (reference sequence). The CDR3 totals 11 residues.

In this sample, this clonotype turned up many times. The J gene is TRBJ2-2, the V gene TRBV12-3 or TRBV12-4; D ambiguous. This CDR3 is 14 amino acids long. The V end lost 3 bases, the J end lost 3 bases, and 8 bases lay between the germline ends. CDR3 nucleotides: TGTGCCAGCAGTTTGGTCCCGGACACCGGGGAGCTGTTTTTT. Translating gives CASSLVPDTGELFF.